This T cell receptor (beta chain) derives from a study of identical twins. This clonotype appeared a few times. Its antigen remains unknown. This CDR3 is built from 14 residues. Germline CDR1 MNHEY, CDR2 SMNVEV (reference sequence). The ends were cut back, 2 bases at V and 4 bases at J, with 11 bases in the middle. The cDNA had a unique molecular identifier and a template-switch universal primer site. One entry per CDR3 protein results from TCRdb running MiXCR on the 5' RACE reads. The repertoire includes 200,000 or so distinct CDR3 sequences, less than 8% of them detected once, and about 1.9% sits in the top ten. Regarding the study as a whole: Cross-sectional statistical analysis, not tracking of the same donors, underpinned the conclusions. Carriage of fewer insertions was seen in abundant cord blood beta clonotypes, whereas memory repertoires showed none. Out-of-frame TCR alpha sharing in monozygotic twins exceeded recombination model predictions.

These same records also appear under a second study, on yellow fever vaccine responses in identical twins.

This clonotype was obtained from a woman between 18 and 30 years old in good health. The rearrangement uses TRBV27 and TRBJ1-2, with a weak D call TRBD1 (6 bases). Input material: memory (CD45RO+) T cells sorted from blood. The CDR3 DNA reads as TGTGCCAGCAGTTTAAAGTCGGACAGCTATGGCTACACCTTC. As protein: CASSLKSDSYGYTF.